This TCR beta chain came from a study of shared clonotypes between healthy human individuals. V lost 0 bases to trimming and J lost 4 bases, with 14 bases between them. This CDR3 comprises 16 residues. Germline CDR1 reads SGHRS; CDR2 reads YFSETQ. Clones were sequenced by immunoSEQ multiplex PCR, and TCRdb holds only the in-frame ones, with some missing. Of about 1,500,000 clones in the sample, around 95% were seen once. This TCR came from a man aged 25 to 40 in good health. V and J are TRBV5-1 and TRBJ2-1; maybe TRBD1 (6 bases). Material for sequencing was naive CD4+ T cells sorted from blood. Stated subset: CD45RA+ positively selected. This chain's CDR3 is CASSLGPGALYNEQFF. In nucleotides, the CDR3 is TGCGCCAGCAGCTTGGGTCCAGGGGCGTTATACAATGAGCAGTTCTTC.